The 2 T cell receptor beta chains given below trace back to one sample, sequenced in a study of shared clonotypes between healthy human individuals. CD8 cells regarded as naive lacked CD45RO, were positively chosen for CCR7, and omitted terminally differentiated effector memory CD45RA+ cells. Assay: immunoSEQ multiplex PCR; the TCRdb copy retains only in-frame clones and omits some. The sample includes roughly 850,000 clones, just over 95% of them seen just once. The source material was naive CD8+ T cells sorted from blood. The source of these receptors is a man aged 30-40 years in good health.

The chain combines TRBV10-3 with TRBJ2-7; 8 positions agree with TRBD2. The CDR3 spans 14 residues. The germline V gene encodes CDR1 ENHRY and CDR2 SYGVKD. V lost 6 bases to trimming and J lost 1 base; unmatched junction nucleotides: 5. The CDR3 reads CAISTGLGSYEQYF. CDR3 nucleotides: TGTGCCATCAGCACGGGACTAGGGTCCTACGAGCAGTACTTC.

The rearrangement links TRBV27 to TRBJ2-2; D is uncertain. Germline CDR1 and CDR2: MNHEY and SMNVEV (reference sequence). Trimming stripped 2 bases from V and 6 bases from J, with 7 bases between. The CDR3 consists of 13 residues. Written as DNA, the CDR3 is TGTGCCAGCAGTTTACCGTTAGCCGGGGAGCTGTTTTTT. Translation gives CASSLPLAGELFF.